One and the same sample provided the 14 T cell receptor beta chains below, sequenced in a study of healthy donors' naive CD4 and CD8 T cells. TCR libraries were built from 450 to 650 ng of total RNA by linear amplification. TCRdb passed the reads through MiXCR, listing each CDR3 protein once. The sample yields about 200,000 distinct CDR3 sequences, 65% to 75% seen once. The source material was naive CD4+ and CD8+ T cells sorted from blood, pooled from several donors. These receptors all stem from a pool of human donors in good health; the sample pools cells from several healthy donors.

A few counts support this clonotype. CDR3 nucleotide sequence: TGTGCCAGCAGTTACTCGGGCGGGAACACTGAAGCTTTCTTT. It encodes CASSYSGGNTEAFF. The rearrangement joins TRBV6-5 to TRBJ1-1; unclear D gene. Trimming took off 0 bases at V and 1 base at J, with 6 bases between the two ends. Looked up from germline, CDR1 is MNHEY and CDR2 is SVGAGI. The CDR3 is 14 residues long.

V is TRBV15 and J is TRBJ1-1, with D perhaps matching TRBD1 (6 bases). Germline values: CDR1 LNHNV, CDR2 YYDKDF (reference sequence). This CDR3 region has 15 residues. The V end was cut by 2 bases, the J end by 1 base, with 11 bases between. CDR3: CATSRSRGPNTEAFF. The CDR3 nucleotides are TGTGCCACCAGCAGAAGCCGGGGGCCGAACACTGAAGCTTTCTTT. Based on the CDR3 plus reference TRBV15 and TRBJ1-1, the full variable domain is DAMVIQNPRYQVTQFGKPVTLSCSQTLNHNVMYWYQQKSSQAPKLLFHYYDKDFNNEADTPDNFQSRRPNTSFCFLDIRSPGLGDTAMYLCATSRSRGPNTEAFFGQGTRLTVV.

This chain links TRBV29-1 with TRBJ2-7, with TRBD1 as a possible D gene (5 bases). Germline CDR1 reads SQVTM; CDR2 reads ANQGSEA. Trimming left V 5 bases short and J 1 base short, with 9 bases between. The CDR3 is 12 amino acids. Written as DNA, the CDR3 is TGCAGCGTTACGAACAGGTCCTACGAGCAGTACTTC. Its translation: CSVTNRSYEQYF.

The rearrangement uses TRBV29-1 and TRBJ2-7; TRBD1 matches 8 bases. Germline CDR1 reads SQVTM; CDR2 reads ANQGSEA. Germline trimming cut 7 bases from V and 5 bases from J; bases unmatched to any gene: 4. The CDR3 totals 11 residues. CDR3 sequence (DNA): TGCAGCGCACAGGGGGATGACGAGCAGTACTTC. Translated, it gives CSAQGDDEQYF.

The rearrangement uses TRBV29-1 and TRBJ1-2; D remains ambiguous. V shed 3 bases and J shed 3 bases, with 2 bases lying between them. This CDR3 is built from 10 residues. Germline CDR1 SQVTM, CDR2 ANQGSEA. The CDR3 here is CSVDYYGYTF. For the CDR3, the DNA is TGCAGCGTTGACTACTATGGCTACACCTTC.

V gene TRBV19 combines with J gene TRBJ2-7; D perhaps matches TRBD1 (5 bases). The germline V and J ends were trimmed by 5 bases and 0 bases, with 17 bases remaining between them. Germline loops: CDR1 LNHDA, CDR2 SQIVND (reference sequence). The CDR3 is made up of 16 amino acids. Here the CDR3 DNA reads TGTGCCAGTAGTCCGCGACAGACCGACTTCTCCTACGAGCAGTACTTC. This gives the protein CASSPRQTDFSYEQYF. Full variable domain (outside the CDR3, taken from reference TRBV19 and TRBJ2-7): DGGITQSPKYLFRKEGQNVTLSCEQNLNHDAMYWYRQDPGQGLRLIYYSQIVNDFQKGDIAEGYSVSREKKESFPLTVTSAQKNPTAFYLCASSPRQTDFSYEQYFGPGTRLTVT.

The genes are TRBV18 and TRBJ2-1, with TRBD2 matching over 8 bases. The CDR3 length is 17 residues. The trim removed 4 bases at V and 0 bases at J, leaving 8 bases unmatched. Per the germline V gene, CDR1 is KGHSH and CDR2 is LQKENI. The DNA of the CDR3 is TGTGCCAGCTCACTTGAGACCGGGACTAGCTCCTACAATGAGCAGTTCTTC. Amino acid sequence: CASSLETGTSSYNEQFF.

This clonotype showed up just a few times. This rearrangement joins TRBV20-1 to TRBJ2-7; TRBD2 agrees at 9 bases. V was clipped by 5 bases and J by 0 bases; unmatched bases: 5. CDR1 is DFQATT and CDR2 is SNEGSKA in the germline V gene (reference sequence). The CDR3 loop spans 14 amino acids. CDR3 bases: TGCAGTGCTGAGCATAGCGGGAGCTCCTACGAGCAGTACTTC. The encoded protein is CSAEHSGSSYEQYF.

The table lists this clonotype with a few counts. This chain links TRBV4-3 with TRBJ2-7; no definite D call. This CDR3 comprises 14 residues. The germline V and J ends were trimmed by 0 bases and 5 bases, with 11 bases remaining between them. Germline V gives CDR1 LGHNA, CDR2 YSLEER. CDR3: CASSQEALTDEQYF. The CDR3 bases are TGCGCCAGCAGCCAAGAAGCTTTAACGGACGAGCAGTACTTC.

The chain employs TRBV20-1 and TRBJ2-1, with 11 bases lining up with TRBD2. The CDR3 is made up of 17 amino acids. The ends lost 3 bases at V and 0 bases at J; junction bases unmatched: 7. Germline-derived CDR1 and CDR2 are DFQATT and SNEGSKA (reference sequence). CDR3 DNA sequence: TGCAGTGCTAGGGCCGCTAGCGGGAGGCGCTCCTACAATGAGCAGTTCTTC. Translation: CSARAASGRRSYNEQFF.

This sequence joins TRBV29-1 and TRBJ2-1, with 10 bases aligning to TRBD1. TRBJ2-7 matches the DNA end more closely, so the J call is doubtful. The CDR3 length is 14 residues. The germline gives CDR1 SQVTM, CDR2 ANQGSEA. CDR3 in DNA: TGCAGCGTTAACCGACAGGGGGCAGGATACGAGCAGTACTTC. It codes for CSVNRQGAGYEQYF.

The genes are TRBV10-3 and TRBJ2-7, with 7 positions matching TRBD1. J gave up 3 bases and V 5 bases, and 7 bases lay outside the gene matches. The CDR3 is 14 amino acids. Germline assignment: CDR1 ENHRY and CDR2 SYGVKD. The CDR3 region has the DNA TGTGCCATCAGTCACACAGGGGAAGGCTACGAGCAGTACTTC. Protein product: CAISHTGEGYEQYF.

The gene calls are TRBV6-5 and TRBJ2-5; a weak D match, TRBD2 (6 bases). Trimming removed 0 bases from V and 2 bases from J, with 7 bases in between. The CDR3 totals 14 residues. CDR1 and CDR2 from the germline V gene are MNHEY and SVGAGI. The CDR3 is CASSYSGGQETQYF. As DNA, the CDR3 is TGTGCCAGCAGTTACTCAGGAGGGCAAGAGACCCAGTACTTC.

V and J are TRBV19 and TRBJ2-2; D tentatively reads TRBD1 or TRBD2 (6 bases each). Looked up from germline, CDR1 is LNHDA and CDR2 is SQIVND (reference sequence). This CDR3 is 14 amino acids long. V was pared by 3 bases and J by 6 bases, with 11 bases between. The CDR3 DNA reads as TGTGCCAGTAGTATTTGGGGGGCCGCCGGGGAGCTGTTTTTT. The encoded protein is CASSIWGAAGELFF.